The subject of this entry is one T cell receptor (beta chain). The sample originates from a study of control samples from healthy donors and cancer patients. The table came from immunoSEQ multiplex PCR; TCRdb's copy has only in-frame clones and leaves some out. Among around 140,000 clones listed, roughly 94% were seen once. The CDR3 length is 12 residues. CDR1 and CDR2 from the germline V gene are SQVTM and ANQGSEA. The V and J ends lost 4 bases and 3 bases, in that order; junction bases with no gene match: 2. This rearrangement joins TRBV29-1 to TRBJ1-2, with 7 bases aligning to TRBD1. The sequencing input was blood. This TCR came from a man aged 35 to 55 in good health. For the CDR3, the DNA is TGCAGCGTTGTGCAGGGGGACTATGGCTACACCTTC. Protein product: CSVVQGDYGYTF.